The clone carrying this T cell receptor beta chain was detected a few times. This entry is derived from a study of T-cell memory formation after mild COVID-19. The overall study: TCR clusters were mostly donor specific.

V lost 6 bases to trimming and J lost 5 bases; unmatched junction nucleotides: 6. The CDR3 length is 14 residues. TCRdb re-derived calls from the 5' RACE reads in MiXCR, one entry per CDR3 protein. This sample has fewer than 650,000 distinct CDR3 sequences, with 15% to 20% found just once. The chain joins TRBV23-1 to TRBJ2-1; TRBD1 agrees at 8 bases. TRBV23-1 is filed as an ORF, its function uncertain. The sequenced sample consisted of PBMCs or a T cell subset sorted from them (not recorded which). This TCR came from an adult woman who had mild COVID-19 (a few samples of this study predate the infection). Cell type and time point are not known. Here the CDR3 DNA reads TGCGCCAGCAGGACAGGGGCCTACCACAATGAGCAGTTCTTC. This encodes CASRTGAYHNEQFF.